Shown below are 14 T cell receptor beta chains from a single sample sequenced in a study of T cell responses to AZD1222 COVID-19 vaccine. Here immunoSEQ multiplex PCR was the method, and the copy in TCRdb shows in-frame clones only, minus some. The sample lists about 160,000 clones, approximately 90% occurring once. The material sequenced was peripheral blood, taken on day 0 of MenACWY control vaccination. These receptors were obtained from an adult in good health.

This clone was recorded only once. V usage is TRBV27 and J usage is TRBJ2-7, with 10 bases lining up with TRBD2. Germline-derived CDR1 and CDR2 are MNHEY and SMNVEV (reference sequence). This CDR3 has 17 residues. Trimming cost V 7 bases and J 2 bases; bases outside gene matches: 14. This CDR3 is CASTPLILAGSPYEQYF. CDR3 sequence (DNA): TGTGCCAGCACCCCCCTGATACTAGCGGGATCACCCTACGAGCAGTACTTC.

The V gene is TRBV5-1, the J gene TRBJ1-1; maybe TRBD1 (6 bases). The ends were cut back, 2 bases at V and 0 bases at J, with 8 bases in the middle. Per germline, CDR1 SGHRS and CDR2 YFSETQ. The CDR3 runs 14 residues. The chain's CDR3 is CASSFTGLNTEAFF. CDR3 sequence (DNA): TGCGCCAGCAGCTTCACAGGGTTGAACACTGAAGCTTTCTTT.

The CDR3 spells CASSPSGRGETQYF. The DNA for the CDR3 is TGTGCCAGCAGTCCCTCCGGGCGGGGAGAGACCCAGTACTTC. The chain recombines TRBV28 with TRBJ2-5; TRBD2 might be the D (6 bases). This CDR3 has 14 residues. Trimming left V 5 bases short and J 4 bases short, with 14 bases between. The V gene's germline CDR1 is MDHEN and CDR2 SYDVKM.

This rearrangement joins TRBV28 to TRBJ2-7; 9 bases are shared with TRBD2. The CDR3 extends over 16 amino acids. Germline values: CDR1 MDHEN, CDR2 SYDVKM. With V trimmed by 7 bases and J by 3 bases, 13 bases remained unmatched. The CDR3 coding sequence is TGTGCCAGCATGGCGGAAGGGCGGGAGGGCCGCTACGAGCAGTACTTC. This sequence encodes CASMAEGREGRYEQYF.

J is TRBJ2-2 and V is TRBV7-3, with D perhaps TRBD1 or TRBD2 (5 bases each). There are 15 residues in the CDR3. Germline-derived CDR1 and CDR2 are SGHTA and FQGTGA. V lost 5 bases, J lost 9 bases, and 19 bases lay in between. This CDR3 is CASSRLRGEQRELFF. Written as DNA, the CDR3 is TGTGCCAGCAGCCGTCTACGGGGCGAGCAGCGGGAGCTGTTTTTT.

The chain uses TRBV20-1 and TRBJ1-2, with 9 bases lining up with TRBD1. Germline CDR1 and CDR2: DFQATT and SNEGSKA (reference sequence). V lost 6 bases, J lost 3 bases, and 8 bases stayed unmatched. This CDR3 comprises 14 residues. For the CDR3, the DNA is TGCAGTGCAAGTTCGGGACAGGGCGACTATGGCTACACCTTC. It translates to CSASSGQGDYGYTF.

V and J are TRBV11-2 and TRBJ1-1; D is possibly TRBD1 (5 bases). CDR1 is SGHAT, CDR2 FQNNGV, per germline. V was clipped by 1 base and J by 5 bases, with 17 bases between them. The CDR3 sequence is 16 residues long. The CDR3 spells CASSLGGITRGTEAFF. In DNA, the CDR3 is TGTGCCAGCAGCTTAGGTGGGATCACCCGGGGGACTGAAGCTTTCTTT.

This chain uses TRBV28 with TRBJ2-5, with 9 bases fitting TRBD2. Germline lookup yields CDR1 MDHEN and CDR2 SYDVKM. The CDR3 runs to 15 residues. V was pared by 6 bases and J by 2 bases, with 7 bases of the junction left unmatched. In nucleotides, the CDR3 is TGTGCCAGCAGAAGGGAGCTAGCGGGACAAGAGACCCAGTACTTC. It translates to CASRRELAGQETQYF. Drawing the rest from reference TRBV28 and TRBJ2-5, the complete variable domain is DVKVTQSSRYLVKRTGEKVFLECVQDMDHENMFWYRQDPGLGLRLIYFSYDVKMKEKGDIPEGYSVSREKKERFSLILESASTNQTSMYLCASRRELAGQETQYFGPGTRLLVL.

The rearrangement uses TRBV7-9 and TRBJ2-5; 8 nucleotides line up with TRBD1. CDR3 size: 13 residues. In germline, CDR1 is SEHNR, CDR2 FQNEAQ (reference sequence). Trimming removed 5 bases from V and 5 bases from J; junction bases left unmatched: 4. For the CDR3, the DNA is TGTGCCAGCAGCACCAGGGGGCGCGAGACCCAGTACTTC. Protein: CASSTRGRETQYF.

The rearrangement uses TRBV5-4 and TRBJ2-2; 12 nucleotides align to TRBD2. V dropped 2 bases and J dropped 7; count of bases not matched to a gene: 9. The CDR3 is 17 amino acids. Germline lookup yields CDR1 SGHNT and CDR2 YYREEE (reference sequence). The CDR3 loop reads CASSLQKLAGGGGELFF. CDR3 DNA: TGTGCCAGCAGCTTACAGAAACTAGCGGGAGGCGGCGGGGAGCTGTTTTTT.

The chain uses TRBV6-5 and TRBJ1-2, with D possibly TRBD1 on 5 matching bases. CDR3 length equals 13 residues. V lost 8 bases and J lost 6, with 16 bases in between. The germline V gene has CDR1 MNHEY and CDR2 SVGAGI. The CDR3 DNA reads TGTGCCAGCGGTCCCCCAGGGAAACATGGCTACACCTTC. It translates to CASGPPGKHGYTF.

This sequence joins TRBV2 and TRBJ1-5; D is unclear. Germline V gene data show CDR1 as SNHLY and CDR2 as FYNNEI. There are 13 residues in the CDR3. Trimming removed 11 bases at V and 0 bases at J, with 11 bases between. CDR3: CAAGNYSNQPQHF. The CDR3 coding sequence is TGTGCCGCGGGTAACTATAGCAATCAGCCCCAGCATTTT.

The V and J genes are TRBV19 and TRBJ2-7; 10 bases agree with TRBD1. V lost 4 bases and J lost 2; bases outside the gene matches: 8. Germline CDR1 and CDR2: LNHDA and SQIVND (reference sequence). The CDR3 is made up of 16 amino acids. This CDR3 reads CASSRGPGQGTYEQYF. The CDR3 coding sequence is TGTGCCAGTAGTAGGGGGCCGGGACAGGGGACCTACGAGCAGTACTTC.

The V gene is TRBV11-2, the J gene TRBJ1-5; D ambiguous. The germline CDR1 and CDR2 sequences are SGHAT and FQNNGV. This CDR3 has 16 amino acids. V lost 5 bases and J 1 base, leaving 15 bases between the germline ends. The DNA for the CDR3 is TGTGCCAGCAGCCGCCGGGCGGACCGGAGCAATCAGCCCCAGCATTTT. Translated: CASSRRADRSNQPQHF.